The 29 T cell receptor beta chains listed next were all sequenced from one sample in a study of cytomegalovirus exposure and HLA in healthy donors. Sequencing was performed with immunoSEQ multiplex PCR; in TCRdb, only in-frame clones are kept and a portion is missing. Of tens of thousands of clones listed, around 97% are singletons. The sample taken for sequencing was PBMCs. Every receptor here comes from a young woman in good health and CMV-seropositive.

The chain carries TRBV14 and TRBJ1-2; 7 nucleotides line up with TRBD1. Losses at the gene ends were 4 bases for V and 4 bases for J; bases not matched to a gene: 3. Germline V gene lookup returns CDR1 SGHDN and CDR2 FVKESK. This CDR3 spans 13 amino acids. CDR3 sequence reads: CASSRDRAYGYTF. CDR3 bases: TGTGCCAGCAGCCGAGACAGGGCCTATGGCTACACCTTC.

The CDR3 coding sequence is TGTGCCAGCAGCTTTCTTATTGGGACAGACCAAATTTCCTACGAGCAGTACTTC. It yields the protein CASSFLIGTDQISYEQYF. The V and J genes are TRBV7-9 and TRBJ2-7; 7 nucleotides match TRBD1. This CDR3 has 18 residues. V was clipped by 3 bases and J by 1 base; unmatched bases: 15. Germline lookup yields CDR1 SEHNR and CDR2 FQNEAQ (reference sequence).

The rearrangement links TRBV28 to TRBJ2-5; 11 bases map to TRBD1. Germline CDR1 is MDHEN and CDR2 is SYDVKM. Losses at the gene ends were 1 base for V and 5 bases for J; bases not matched to a gene: 18. The CDR3 length is 20 residues. The CDR3 sequence: CASSLFLPGSGQGAWETQYF. The CDR3 bases are TGTGCCAGCAGTTTATTTCTCCCCGGTTCAGGACAGGGGGCATGGGAGACCCAGTACTTC.

The rearrangement joins TRBV19 to TRBJ2-7; 11 nucleotides agree with TRBD1. The CDR3 spans 16 residues. J was trimmed by 2 bases and V by 3 bases; bases with no gene match: 6. Per the germline V gene, CDR1 is LNHDA and CDR2 is SQIVND (reference sequence). The CDR3 loop is CASSMAGTGGAYEQYF. The CDR3 DNA is TGTGCCAGTAGTATGGCTGGGACAGGGGGAGCCTACGAGCAGTACTTC. Filled out from reference TRBV19 and TRBJ2-7, the complete variable domain reads DGGITQSPKYLFRKEGQNVTLSCEQNLNHDAMYWYRQDPGQGLRLIYYSQIVNDFQKGDIAEGYSVSREKKESFPLTVTSAQKNPTAFYLCASSMAGTGGAYEQYFGPGTRLTVT.

V usage is TRBV7-2 and J usage is TRBJ2-3, with 14 bases aligning to TRBD2. J lost 0 bases, V lost 11 bases, and 7 bases had no gene match. This CDR3 spans 16 amino acids. Germline loops: CDR1 SGHTA, CDR2 FQGNSA. The CDR3 is CASEGLAGVSTDTQYF. CDR3 DNA sequence: TGTGCCTCCGAGGGACTAGCGGGAGTTAGCACAGATACGCAGTATTTT.

The table lists this clone with a count of one. This chain connects TRBV10-3 to TRBJ2-7; 11 bases align to TRBD2. The CDR3 is 15 amino acids. Per germline, CDR1 ENHRY and CDR2 SYGVKD. J lost 3 bases, V lost 6 bases, and 7 bases had no gene match. CDR3: CAIRTGTSGGYEQYF. CDR3 in DNA: TGTGCCATCAGGACCGGGACTAGCGGCGGCTACGAGCAGTACTTC.

The V and J genes are TRBV6-5 and TRBJ2-5; TRBD1 might be the D (5 bases). In germline, CDR1 is MNHEY, CDR2 SVGAGI. This CDR3 is built from 15 residues. Between the trimmed V and J ends, which lost 0 bases and 4 bases, there was a span of 12 bases. The CDR3: CASSYSSIQAETQYF. In DNA form, the CDR3 reads TGTGCCAGCAGTTACTCGAGTATACAGGCAGAGACCCAGTACTTC.

The chain has TRBV28 and TRBJ2-3, with 8 bases that match TRBD1. V dropped 5 bases and J dropped 2; count of bases not matched to a gene: 15. Germline values: CDR1 MDHEN, CDR2 SYDVKM. The CDR3 spans 18 residues. The CDR3 protein is CASSLVPGTGGFTDTQYF. DNA of the CDR3: TGTGCCAGCAGTCTCGTCCCCGGGACAGGAGGATTCACAGATACGCAGTATTTT.

This chain uses TRBV14 with TRBJ2-1, with TRBD2 matching 11 bases. This CDR3 comprises 17 residues. In germline, CDR1 is SGHDN, CDR2 FVKESK. V trimming: 1 base; J trimming: 8 bases; junction bases outside the gene matches: 10. As DNA, the CDR3 is TGTGCCAGCAGCCAAGTGGCTAGCGGGAGGAGGTTGGATGAGCAGTTCTTC. It codes for CASSQVASGRRLDEQFF.

The rearrangement links TRBV10-3 to TRBJ2-3, with TRBD2 identical over 8 bases. Germline CDR1 ENHRY, CDR2 SYGVKD. The V gene end was trimmed by 4 bases and the J gene end by 4 bases; junction bases not matched to a gene: 10. CDR3 length equals 16 residues. The CDR3 DNA reads TGTGCCATCAGTGCCCCCAGCGGGAGTAGCGCAGATACGCAGTATTTT. It translates to CAISAPSGSSADTQYF.

The V call is TRBV28, the J call TRBJ2-3; a weak D match, TRBD1 (5 bases). Trimming shortened V by 5 bases and J by 3 bases, and 15 bases separated the two germline ends. The CDR3 has 15 residues. Looked up from germline, CDR1 is MDHEN and CDR2 is SYDVKM. DNA of the CDR3: TGTGCCAGCAGTCCAGGGTTCCCCCTAACAGATACGCAGTATTTT. Protein product: CASSPGFPLTDTQYF.

V usage is TRBV11-2 and J usage is TRBJ1-2; 9 bases are shared with TRBD1. This CDR3 contains 15 residues. Germline V gene sequence: CDR1 SGHAT, CDR2 FQNNGV. The junction had 10 bases not matched to a gene; V was cut back by 3 bases and J by 8 bases. The CDR3 DNA is TGTGCCAGCAGCTTTCATTACCGGGACAGGGCGGGCTACACCTTC. Translation gives CASSFHYRDRAGYTF.

The chain recombines TRBV6-6 with TRBJ1-4; 10 positions agree with TRBD1. Trimming at V came to 9 bases and at J to 5 bases, leaving 6 bases not matched to a gene. The CDR3 spans 14 residues. Germline loops: CDR1 MNHNY, CDR2 SVGAGI (reference sequence). This CDR3 reads CASERQGANEKLFF. CDR3 DNA sequence: TGTGCCAGTGAAAGACAGGGGGCGAATGAAAAACTGTTTTTT.

The chain employs TRBV6-6 and TRBJ2-7, with a weak D call TRBD1 (6 bases). CDR3 length equals 14 residues. Germline loops: CDR1 MNHNY, CDR2 SVGAGI (reference sequence). Between the trimmed V and J ends, which lost 6 bases and 2 bases, there was a span of 14 bases. The CDR3 coding sequence is TGTGCCAGCAGGGTCGGGACATACACCTACGAGCAGTACTTC. Translation: CASRVGTYTYEQYF.

This clone showed up just once. The chain has TRBV30 and TRBJ2-5, with D unresolved. Trimming removed 2 bases at V and 1 base at J, with 11 bases between. The CDR3 is 14 amino acids. Germline CDR1 GTSNPN, CDR2 SVGIG (reference sequence). DNA for the CDR3: TGTGCCTGGAGTCTTGGCAACCGCCAAGAGACCCAGTACTTC. Residues: CAWSLGNRQETQYF.

The V and J genes are TRBV27 and TRBJ2-7; D is possibly TRBD2 (6 bases). The germline V gene encodes CDR1 MNHEY and CDR2 SMNVEV (reference sequence). Trimming removed 8 bases at V and 3 bases at J, with 14 bases between. This CDR3 spans 13 amino acids. The CDR3 coding sequence is TGTGCCAGCGGGAGGAAGAAAGGCTACGAGCAGTACTTC. Translation gives CASGRKKGYEQYF.

In DNA form, the CDR3 reads TGTGCCAGCAGTTTAGGACAGGGTCGAGACAATGAGCAGTTCTTC. It is translated as CASSLGQGRDNEQFF. The rearrangement uses TRBV27 and TRBJ2-1, with 8 bases matching TRBD1. The CDR3 contains 15 residues. V lost 2 bases to trimming and J lost 5 bases; unmatched junction nucleotides: 5. Germline loops: CDR1 MNHEY, CDR2 SMNVEV (reference sequence).

The rearrangement uses TRBV6-5 and TRBJ2-1; 11 nucleotides align to TRBD2. Germline V gene sequence: CDR1 MNHEY, CDR2 SVGAGI. This CDR3 has 15 residues. J gave up 6 bases and V 4 bases, and 5 bases lay outside the gene matches. In DNA, the CDR3 is TGTGCCAGCAGTTCGGAGACTAGCGGGATCAATGAGCAGTTCTTC. It codes for CASSSETSGINEQFF.

This clone was seen once. CDR3 region: CASSEGQEYNEQFF. CDR3 DNA sequence: TGTGCCAGCAGCGAGGGACAGGAGTACAATGAGCAGTTCTTC. The chain couples TRBV9 to TRBJ2-1; 8 nucleotides align to TRBD1. Unmatched junction bases numbered 3, after V lost 3 bases and J lost 4 bases. From germline, CDR1 is SGDLS and CDR2 YYNGEE. CDR3 length: 14 residues.

The V gene is TRBV6-5, the J gene TRBJ1-2; D gene unclear. The CDR3 loop spans 14 amino acids. The germline gives CDR1 MNHEY, CDR2 SVGAGI. V dropped 0 bases and J dropped 4 bases, with 9 bases sitting between them. CDR3 protein: CASSYSTSSYGYTF. The CDR3 nucleotides read TGTGCCAGCAGTTACTCGACTTCTAGCTATGGCTACACCTTC.

The chain links TRBV23-1 to TRBJ2-1, with 10 nucleotides matching TRBD1. TRBV23-1 is labeled an ORF, and its function is uncertain. The J segment lost 7 bases and the V segment lost 4 bases, leaving 7 bases of the junction unmatched. The CDR3 is 15 residues long. CDR3 nucleotides: TGCGCCAGCAGTCCTAGACAGGGGGCTGGGAATGAGCAGTTCTTC. Amino acids: CASSPRQGAGNEQFF.

This clone was recorded once. V usage is TRBV2 and J usage is TRBJ1-1; 9 bases align to TRBD1. The V segment lost 7 bases and the J segment 7 bases; nucleotides outside the gene matches: 10. Germline assignment: CDR1 SNHLY and CDR2 FYNNEI. This CDR3 region has 14 residues. The CDR3, as DNA: TGTGCCAGCACAAGGGACAGGGATTACGGTGAAGCTTTCTTT. It translates to CASTRDRDYGEAFF. The whole variable domain, filled in from reference TRBV2 and TRBJ1-1, reads EPEVTQTPSHQVTQMGQEVILRCVPISNHLYFYWYRQILGQKVEFLVSFYNNEISEKSEIFDDQFSVERPDGSNFTLKIRSTKLEDSAMYFCASTRDRDYGEAFFGQGTRLTVV.

The chain combines TRBV6-1 with TRBJ1-1, with TRBD1 matching 11 bases. CDR1 MNHNS and CDR2 SASEGT come from the germline V gene. CDR3 length equals 17 residues. The V and J ends lost 4 bases and 0 bases, in that order; junction bases with no gene match: 7. The CDR3 nucleotides read TGTGCCAGCAGTGGGACAGGGGGCCGTCTCATGAACACTGAAGCTTTCTTT. It is translated as CASSGTGGRLMNTEAFF.

The V call is TRBV28, the J call TRBJ2-1; 8 bases map to TRBD2. The CDR3 loop spans 13 amino acids. The germline V gene has CDR1 MDHEN and CDR2 SYDVKM. The junction had 1 base not matched to a gene; V was cut back by 2 bases and J by 7 bases. Here the CDR3 reads CASSLGGGNEQFF. The CDR3 DNA is TGTGCCAGCAGTTTAGGCGGGGGGAATGAGCAGTTCTTC. Based on the CDR3 plus reference TRBV28 and TRBJ2-1, the full variable domain is DVKVTQSSRYLVKRTGEKVFLECVQDMDHENMFWYRQDPGLGLRLIYFSYDVKMKEKGDIPEGYSVSREKKERFSLILESASTNQTSMYLCASSLGGGNEQFFGPGTRLTVL.

The chain joins TRBV28 to TRBJ1-5; tentative D call: TRBD1 (5 bases). Germline-derived CDR1 and CDR2 are MDHEN and SYDVKM. The CDR3 extends over 13 amino acids. V lost 7 bases, J lost 6 bases, and 13 bases lay in between. The CDR3 DNA reads as TGTGCCAGCATCCAGGGTTTTGGTCAGCCCCAGCATTTT. Translation gives CASIQGFGQPQHF.

The V call is TRBV10-3, the J call TRBJ2-1; 10 bases fit TRBD2. The germline CDR1 and CDR2 sequences are ENHRY and SYGVKD. V lost 6 bases, J lost 5 bases, and 7 bases stayed unmatched. The CDR3 is 15 residues long. The CDR3 region is CAIRTIAGGHNEQFF. CDR3 sequence (DNA): TGTGCCATCAGGACTATAGCGGGAGGCCACAATGAGCAGTTCTTC.

This chain uses TRBV6-5 with TRBJ1-2, with 10 bases matching TRBD1. V shed 5 bases, J shed 2 bases, and the junction held 2 bases outside the gene matches. CDR1 and CDR2 (germline): MNHEY, SVGAGI. This CDR3 is 14 amino acids long. CDR3 DNA sequence: TGTGCCAGCAGTAGGACAGGGGGAAACTATGGCTACACCTTC. The encoded protein is CASSRTGGNYGYTF.

The gene calls are TRBV7-9 and TRBJ2-7; 10 nucleotides match TRBD2. This CDR3 is built from 17 residues. Looked up from germline, CDR1 is SEHNR and CDR2 is FQNEAQ (reference sequence). V dropped 7 bases and J dropped 3; count of bases not matched to a gene: 15. The CDR3 region has the DNA TGTGCCAGCACCCTGATGGGGAGCGGGAGGGCCCTCTACGAGCAGTACTTC. Its translation is CASTLMGSGRALYEQYF.

The rearrangement uses TRBV7-8 and TRBJ2-2, with a tentative D call TRBD2 (6 bases). Trimming pared 2 bases from V and 0 bases from J, leaving 28 bases between. From germline, CDR1 is SGHVS and CDR2 FQNEAQ. The CDR3 runs 22 residues. CDR3 region: CASSLRHLYGTHVLTNTGELFF. The CDR3, as DNA: TGTGCCAGCAGCTTAAGGCACCTCTACGGGACTCACGTCTTAACGAACACCGGGGAGCTGTTTTTT.